Included here is one T cell receptor beta chain sequence, with context. This CDR3 is missing its conserved last phenylalanine or tryptophan, likely due to a read error. Three rounds of nested PCR, following a modified ARM-PCR protocol, produced the TCRbeta library. TCRdb re-called the multiplex PCR reads with MiXCR, one entry per CDR3 protein. Of 75,000 to 95,000 distinct CDR3 sequences in the sample, about 72% are singletons; the top ten hold roughly 18%. The sample comes from a study of tumor and adjacent non-tumor tissue in lung cancer. The ends lost 2 bases at V and 5 bases at J; junction bases unmatched: 8. CDR3 length: 16 amino acids. CDR1 is LGHNT and CDR2 is FRNRAP in the germline V gene. The template was RNA from unsorted bulk tissue.

The source material was lung tumor tissue. The rearrangement uses TRBV12-5 and TRBJ2-1; TRBD2 aligns across 8 bases. This clonotype was sampled from a man between 60 and 75 years old with non-small cell lung cancer. The CDR3 bases are TGTGCTAGTGGTTTGTCCGAGCGGGGGTCGGACAATGAGCAGTTCTTA. This sequence encodes CASGLSERGSDNEQFL.